The 3 T cell receptor beta chains listed next were all sequenced from one sample in a study of shared clonotypes between healthy human individuals. Clones were sequenced by immunoSEQ multiplex PCR, and TCRdb holds only the in-frame ones, with some missing. This table has some 700,000 clones, around 90% appearing once. The material sequenced was memory CD8+ T cells from PBMCs. As for subset: CD45RO+ cells pooled with CCR7-negative TemRA cells. The receptors stem from a man in his late teens or twenties in good health. Some clones in this sample may be carry-over from other donors' samples.

This chain uses TRBV5-8 with TRBJ2-1; D possibly corresponds to TRBD1 (5 bases). Deletions cut 4 bases from V and 9 bases from J, with 8 bases between. CDR1 and CDR2 (germline): SGHTS, YDEGEE. This CDR3 has 11 amino acids. CDR3 sequence reads: CASSPGIEQFF. CDR3 DNA: TGTGCCAGCAGCCCAGGGATTGAGCAGTTCTTC.

This chain links TRBV6-5 with TRBJ2-1; 8 bases line up with TRBD2. Per the germline V gene, CDR1 is MNHEY and CDR2 is SVGAGI. After removal of 5 bases from V and 8 bases from J, the junction contained 5 bases not matched to a gene. This CDR3 comprises 13 residues. Here the CDR3 reads CASSPGGVDEQFF. CDR3 coding DNA: TGTGCCAGCAGTCCGGGGGGGGTGGATGAGCAGTTCTTC.

The chain carries TRBV7-9 and TRBJ2-5; the D gene is possibly TRBD1 (5 bases). Germline V lookup: CDR1 SEHNR, CDR2 FQNEAQ (reference sequence). This CDR3 region has 15 residues. V was cut by 5 bases and J by 5 bases, with 18 bases left in between. The CDR3 spells CASSPPDTRRETQYF. For the CDR3, the DNA is TGTGCCAGCAGCCCCCCGGACACCCGAAGGGAGACCCAGTACTTC.